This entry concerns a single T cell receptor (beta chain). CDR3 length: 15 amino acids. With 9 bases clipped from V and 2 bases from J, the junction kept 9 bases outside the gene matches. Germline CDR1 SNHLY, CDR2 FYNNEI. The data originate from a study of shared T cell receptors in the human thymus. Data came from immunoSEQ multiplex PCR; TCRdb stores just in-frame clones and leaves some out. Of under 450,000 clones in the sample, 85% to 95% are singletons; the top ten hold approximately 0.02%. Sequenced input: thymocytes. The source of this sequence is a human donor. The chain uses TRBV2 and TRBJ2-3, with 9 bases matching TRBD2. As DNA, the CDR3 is TGTGCCAGGGGCAGGACTAGCGTTATCACAGATACGCAGTATTTT. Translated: CARGRTSVITDTQYF. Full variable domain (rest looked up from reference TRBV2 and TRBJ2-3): EPEVTQTPSHQVTQMGQEVILRCVPISNHLYFYWYRQILGQKVEFLVSFYNNEISEKSEIFDDQFSVERPDGSNFTLKIRSTKLEDSAMYFCARGRTSVITDTQYFGPGTRLTVL.